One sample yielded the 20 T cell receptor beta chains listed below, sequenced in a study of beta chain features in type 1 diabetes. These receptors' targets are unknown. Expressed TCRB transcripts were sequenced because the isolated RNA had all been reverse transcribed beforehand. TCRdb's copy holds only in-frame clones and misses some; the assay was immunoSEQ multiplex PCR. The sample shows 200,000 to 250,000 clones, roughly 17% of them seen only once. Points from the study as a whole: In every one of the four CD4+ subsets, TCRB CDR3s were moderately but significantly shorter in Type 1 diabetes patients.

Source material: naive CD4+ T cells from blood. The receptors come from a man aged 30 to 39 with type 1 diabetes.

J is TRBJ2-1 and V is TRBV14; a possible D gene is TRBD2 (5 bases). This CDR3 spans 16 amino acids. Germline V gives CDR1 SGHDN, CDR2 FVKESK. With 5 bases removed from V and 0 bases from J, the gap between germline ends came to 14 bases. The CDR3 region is CASSSLPGSSYNEQFF. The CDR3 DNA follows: TGTGCCAGCAGCTCGCTCCCGGGGAGCTCCTACAATGAGCAGTTCTTC. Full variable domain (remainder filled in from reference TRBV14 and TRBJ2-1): EAGVTQFPSHSVIEKGQTVTLRCDPISGHDNLYWYRRVMGKEIKFLLHFVKESKQDESGMPNNRFLAERTGGTYSTLKVQPAELEDSGVYFCASSSLPGSSYNEQFFGPGTRLTVL.

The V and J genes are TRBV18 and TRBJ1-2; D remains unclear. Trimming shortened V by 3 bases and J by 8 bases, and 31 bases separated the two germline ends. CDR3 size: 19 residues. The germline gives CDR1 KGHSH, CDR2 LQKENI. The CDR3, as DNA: TGTGCCAGCTCACCCCGGATAGTCGGGGTCCAAAACACCAAAGGAGGCTACACCTTC. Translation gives CASSPRIVGVQNTKGGYTF.

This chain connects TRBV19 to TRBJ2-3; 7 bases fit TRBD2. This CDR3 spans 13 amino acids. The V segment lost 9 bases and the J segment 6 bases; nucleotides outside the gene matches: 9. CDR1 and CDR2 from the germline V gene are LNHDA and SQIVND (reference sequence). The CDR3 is CASGRGGGDTQYF. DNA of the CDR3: TGTGCCAGCGGGCGCGGGGGAGGGGATACGCAGTATTTT.

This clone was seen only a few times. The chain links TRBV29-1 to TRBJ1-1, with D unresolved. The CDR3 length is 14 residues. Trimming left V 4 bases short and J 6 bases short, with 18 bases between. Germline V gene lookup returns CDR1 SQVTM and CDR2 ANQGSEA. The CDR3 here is CSVVHLGKDSEAFF. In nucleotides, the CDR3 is TGCAGCGTTGTTCATCTGGGGAAGGACTCTGAAGCTTTCTTT.

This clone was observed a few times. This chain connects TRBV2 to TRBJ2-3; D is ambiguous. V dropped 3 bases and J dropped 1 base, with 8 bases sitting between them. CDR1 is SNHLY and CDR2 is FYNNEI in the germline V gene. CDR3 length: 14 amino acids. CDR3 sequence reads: CASSETGRTDTQYF. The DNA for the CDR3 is TGTGCCAGCAGTGAGACTGGCCGCACAGATACGCAGTATTTT. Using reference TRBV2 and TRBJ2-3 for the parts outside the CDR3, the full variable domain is EPEVTQTPSHQVTQMGQEVILRCVPISNHLYFYWYRQILGQKVEFLVSFYNNEISEKSEIFDDQFSVERPDGSNFTLKIRSTKLEDSAMYFCASSETGRTDTQYFGPGTRLTVL.

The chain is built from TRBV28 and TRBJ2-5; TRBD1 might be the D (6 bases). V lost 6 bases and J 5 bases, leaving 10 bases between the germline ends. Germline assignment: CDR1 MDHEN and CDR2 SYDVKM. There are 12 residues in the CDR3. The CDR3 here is CASSQGSETQYF. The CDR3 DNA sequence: TGTGCCAGCAGCCAGGGGTCGGAGACCCAGTACTTC.

CDR3 bases: TGTGCCAGCAGCGCGGGACCGGAGGGCTATGAGCAGTTCTTC. It is translated as CASSAGPEGYEQFF. This chain links TRBV9 with TRBJ2-1, with a possible D match to TRBD2 (6 bases). The germline gives CDR1 SGDLS, CDR2 YYNGEE. This CDR3 is built from 14 residues. The V end lost 3 bases, the J end lost 8 bases, and 15 bases lay between the germline ends. Variable domain in full (rest from reference TRBV9 and TRBJ2-1): DSGVTQTPKHLITATGQRVTLRCSPRSGDLSVYWYQQSLDQGLQFLIQYYNGEERAKGNILERFSAQQFPDLHSELNLSSLELGDSALYFCASSAGPEGYEQFFGPGTRLTVL.

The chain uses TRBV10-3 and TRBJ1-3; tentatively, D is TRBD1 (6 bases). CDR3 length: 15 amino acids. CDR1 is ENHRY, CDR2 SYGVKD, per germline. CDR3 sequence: CASQTGIGSGNTIYF. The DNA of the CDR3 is TGTGCTTCACAAACAGGGATTGGGTCTGGAAACACCATATATTTT.

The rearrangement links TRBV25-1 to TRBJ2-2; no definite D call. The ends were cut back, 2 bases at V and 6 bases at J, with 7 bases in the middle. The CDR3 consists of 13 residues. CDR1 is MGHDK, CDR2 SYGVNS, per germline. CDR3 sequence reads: CASSEGLSGELFF. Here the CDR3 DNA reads TGTGCCAGCAGTGAAGGGTTATCCGGGGAGCTGTTTTTT.

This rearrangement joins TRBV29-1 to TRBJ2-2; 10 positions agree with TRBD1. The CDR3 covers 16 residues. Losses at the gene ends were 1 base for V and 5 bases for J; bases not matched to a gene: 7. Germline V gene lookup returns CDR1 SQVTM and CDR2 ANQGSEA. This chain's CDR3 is CSVEGRDRGWTGELFF. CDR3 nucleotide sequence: TGCAGCGTTGAAGGGCGGGACAGGGGTTGGACCGGGGAGCTGTTTTTT.

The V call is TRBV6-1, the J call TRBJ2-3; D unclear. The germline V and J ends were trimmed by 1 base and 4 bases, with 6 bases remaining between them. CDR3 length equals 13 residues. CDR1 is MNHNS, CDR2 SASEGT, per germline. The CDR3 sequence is CASSEVRADTQYF. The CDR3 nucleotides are TGTGCCAGCAGTGAAGTGCGTGCAGATACGCAGTATTTT.

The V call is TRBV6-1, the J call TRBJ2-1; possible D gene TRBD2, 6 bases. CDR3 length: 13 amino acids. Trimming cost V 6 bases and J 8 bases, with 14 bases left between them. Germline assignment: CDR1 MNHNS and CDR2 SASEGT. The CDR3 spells CASSARPGDEQFF. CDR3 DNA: TGTGCCAGCAGCGCACGACCGGGAGATGAGCAGTTCTTC.

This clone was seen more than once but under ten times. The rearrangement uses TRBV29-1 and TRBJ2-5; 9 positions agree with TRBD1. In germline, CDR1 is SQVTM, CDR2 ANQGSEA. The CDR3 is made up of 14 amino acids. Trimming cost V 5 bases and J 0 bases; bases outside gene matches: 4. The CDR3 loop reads CSVLWTGDQETQYF. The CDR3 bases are TGCAGCGTTCTCTGGACAGGGGACCAAGAGACCCAGTACTTC.

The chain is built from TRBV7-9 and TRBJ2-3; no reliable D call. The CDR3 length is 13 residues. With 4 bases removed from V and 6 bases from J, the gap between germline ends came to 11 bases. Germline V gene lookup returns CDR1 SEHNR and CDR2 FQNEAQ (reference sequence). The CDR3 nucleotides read TGTGCCAGCAGCTACGTGGCTGGGGATACGCAGTATTTT. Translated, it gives CASSYVAGDTQYF.

Here the CDR3 reads CSASPGREQYF. The CDR3 coding sequence is TGCAGTGCTAGTCCAGGGCGCGAGCAGTACTTC. This chain uses TRBV20-1 with TRBJ2-7, with a tentative D call TRBD1 (5 bases). With 3 bases removed from V and 6 bases from J, the gap between germline ends came to 9 bases. Germline CDR1 is DFQATT and CDR2 is SNEGSKA (reference sequence). CDR3 length: 11 residues.

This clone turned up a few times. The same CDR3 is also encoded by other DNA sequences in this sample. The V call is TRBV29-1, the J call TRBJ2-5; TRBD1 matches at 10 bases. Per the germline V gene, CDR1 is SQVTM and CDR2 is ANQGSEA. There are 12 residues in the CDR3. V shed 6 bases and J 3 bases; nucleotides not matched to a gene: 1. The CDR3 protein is CSVGTGEETQYF. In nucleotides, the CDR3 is TGCAGCGTGGGGACAGGGGAAGAGACCCAGTACTTC.

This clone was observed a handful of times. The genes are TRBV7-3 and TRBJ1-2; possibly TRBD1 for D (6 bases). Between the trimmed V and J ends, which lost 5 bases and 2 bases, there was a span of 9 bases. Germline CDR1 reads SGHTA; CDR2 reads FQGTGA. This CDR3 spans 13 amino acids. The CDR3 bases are TGTGCCAGCAGCCCCGACAGGAACTATGGCTACACCTTC. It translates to CASSPDRNYGYTF.

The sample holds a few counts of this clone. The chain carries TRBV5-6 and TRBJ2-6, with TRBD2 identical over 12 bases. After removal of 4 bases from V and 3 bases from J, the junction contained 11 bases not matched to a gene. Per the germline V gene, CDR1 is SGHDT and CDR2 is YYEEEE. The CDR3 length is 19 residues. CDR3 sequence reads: CASSRTGTSGFFGANVLTF. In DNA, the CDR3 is TGTGCCAGCAGCAGAACCGGGACTAGCGGGTTCTTTGGGGCCAACGTCCTGACTTTC.

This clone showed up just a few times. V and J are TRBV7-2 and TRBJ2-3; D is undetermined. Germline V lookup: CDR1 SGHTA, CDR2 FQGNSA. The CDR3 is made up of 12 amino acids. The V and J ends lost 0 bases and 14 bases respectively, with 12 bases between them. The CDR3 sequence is CASSLALRPWYF. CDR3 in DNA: TGTGCCAGCAGCTTAGCGCTACGCCCGTGGTATTTT.

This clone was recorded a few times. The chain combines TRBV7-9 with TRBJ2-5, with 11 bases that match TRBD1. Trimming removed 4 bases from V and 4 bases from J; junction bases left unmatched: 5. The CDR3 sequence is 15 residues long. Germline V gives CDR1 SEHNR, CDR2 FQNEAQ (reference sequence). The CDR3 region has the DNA TGTGCCAGCAGCTCCCCGGGACAGGGGGGAGAGACCCAGTACTTC. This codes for CASSSPGQGGETQYF.